This T cell receptor beta chain emerged from a study of shared clonotypes between healthy human individuals. Study findings and constraints: Represented diversity, genetic and exposure-history alike, was limited by few donors.

Every donor, a Caucasian adult, lived in Nashville, Tennessee. The unsorted samples took tens of millions of PBMCs to get genomic DNA. In regard to this clone: Its antigen is unknown. Other DNA sequences in this specimen translate into the identical CDR3.

The V segment lost 2 bases and the J segment 1 base; nucleotides outside the gene matches: 0. In germline, CDR1 is MNHEY, CDR2 SVGAGI. This CDR3 has 14 amino acids. Assay: immunoSEQ multiplex PCR; the TCRdb copy retains only in-frame clones and omits some. The table includes approximately 500,000 clones, 81% detected once. The chain recombines TRBV6-5 with TRBJ2-3, with 7 bases lining up with TRBD1. The receptor was derived from a woman between 40 and 50 years old in good health. Some clones in this sample may be carry-over from other donors' samples. Sequenced: PBMCs. DNA of the CDR3: TGTGCCAGCAGTTACGGACAGGGCACAGATACGCAGTATTTT. Its protein product is CASSYGQGTDTQYF.